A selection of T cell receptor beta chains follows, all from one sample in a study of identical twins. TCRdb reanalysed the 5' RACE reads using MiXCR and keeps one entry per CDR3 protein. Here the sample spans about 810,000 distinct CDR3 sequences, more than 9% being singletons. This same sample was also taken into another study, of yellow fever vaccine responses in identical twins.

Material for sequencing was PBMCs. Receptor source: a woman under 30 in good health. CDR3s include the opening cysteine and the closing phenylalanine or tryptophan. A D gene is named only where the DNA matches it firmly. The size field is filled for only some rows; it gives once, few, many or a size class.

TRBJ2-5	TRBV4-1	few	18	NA	TGCGCCAGCAGCCAAGATCAGGGAGGTCAGAGGCCAACAGAGACCCAGTACTTC	CASSQDQGGQRPTETQYF
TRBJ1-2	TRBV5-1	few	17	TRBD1	TGCGCCAGCAGCCGAGACAGGGAGGTTGGTTCACACTATGGCTACACCTTC	CASSRDREVGSHYGYTF
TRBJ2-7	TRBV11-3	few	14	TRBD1	TGTGCCAGCAGCTGGGGACAGGTAAACTACGAGCAGTACTTC	CASSWGQVNYEQYF
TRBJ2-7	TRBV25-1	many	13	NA	TGTGCCAGCAAGTCCGCGATTTCCTACGAGCAGTACTTC	CASKSAISYEQYF
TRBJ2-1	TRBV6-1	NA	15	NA	TGTGCCAGCAGTCCCACACTCTCCGGACGCAATGAGCAGTTCTTC	CASSPTLSGRNEQFF
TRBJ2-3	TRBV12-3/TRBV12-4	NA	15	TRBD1	TGTGCCAGCAGCTCCGGGACAGGGAACACAGATACGCAGTATTTT	CASSSGTGNTDTQYF
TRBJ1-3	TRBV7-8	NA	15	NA	TGTGCCAGCAGCACCGGACAAAGGCCTGGAAACACCATATATTTT	CASSTGQRPGNTIYF
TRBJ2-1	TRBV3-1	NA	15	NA	TGTGCCAGCAGCCCCCGGGGGGCGCTACCCAATGAGCAGTTCTTC	CASSPRGALPNEQFF
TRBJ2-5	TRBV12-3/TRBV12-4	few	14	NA	TGTGCCAGCAGTTTACGGGGGTCTGGAGAGACCCAGTACTTC	CASSLRGSGETQYF
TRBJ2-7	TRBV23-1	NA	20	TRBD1	TGCGCCAGCAGTCAATGTCCCGGGACAGGGTTTTTCCCGCTTGGGAACGAACAGTACTTC	CASSQCPGTGFFPLGNEQYF
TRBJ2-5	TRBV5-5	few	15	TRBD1	TGTGCCAGCAGCTTGTTCAGGACAGGGGCCGGGACCCAGTACTTC	CASSLFRTGAGTQYF
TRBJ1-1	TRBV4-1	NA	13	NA	TGCGCCAGCAAGCCTGAACTGGGCCCGGGGGCTTTCTTT	CASKPELGPGAFF
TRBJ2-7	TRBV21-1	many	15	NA	TGTGCCAGCAGCGAAATACTACGGAAAGCCTACGAGCAGTACTTC	CASSEILRKAYEQYF
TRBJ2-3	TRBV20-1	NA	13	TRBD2	TGCAGTGCTAGAGTGGCGGGGGGCCCAGTAAGGGATTTT	CSARVAGGPVRDF
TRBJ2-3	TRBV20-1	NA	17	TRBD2	TGCAGTGCTAGAGATCGCTTAGCGGGAGTTGGCACAGATACGCAGTATTTT	CSARDRLAGVGTDTQYF
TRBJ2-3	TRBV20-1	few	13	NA	TGCAGTGCTAGTTTCCGGGGCACAGATACGCAGTATTTT	CSASFRGTDTQYF
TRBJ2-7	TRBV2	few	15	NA	TGTGCCAGCACCCTTTCGGGGGGCCGCTCCTACGAGCAGTACTTC	CASTLSGGRSYEQYF
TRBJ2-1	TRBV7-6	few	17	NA	TGTGCCAGCAGCAACGGGCGGGGCGTCGGCTCCTACAATGAGCAGTTCTTC	CASSNGRGVGSYNEQFF
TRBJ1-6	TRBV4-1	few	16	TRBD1	TGCGCCAGCAGCCAAGAACCAGGACAGGGGAATTCACCCCTCCACTTT	CASSQEPGQGNSPLHF
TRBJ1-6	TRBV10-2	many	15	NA	TGCGCCAGCAGTGAGAGACAAGCGGATAATTCACCCCTCCACTTT	CASSERQADNSPLHF
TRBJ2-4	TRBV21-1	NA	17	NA	TGTGCCAGCAGCAGGGTAGTGAAGGGCGCGCGGAAAAACATTCAGTACTTC	CASSRVVKGARKNIQYF
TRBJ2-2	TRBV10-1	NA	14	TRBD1	TGCGCCAGCTCCTATAACAGGGGGACCGGGGAGCTGTTTTTT	CASSYNRGTGELFF
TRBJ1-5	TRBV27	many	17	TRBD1	TGTGCCAGCAGTTTAATACCCCGCAGGGGGCACAATCAGCCCCAGCATTTT	CASSLIPRRGHNQPQHF
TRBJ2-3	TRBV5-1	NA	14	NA	TGCGCCAGCAGAAGCAGGGGTAGCACAGATACGCAGTATTTT	CASRSRGSTDTQYF
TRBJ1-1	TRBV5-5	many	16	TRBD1	TGTGCCAGCAGCTCCGGGACAGGGGGCGGTCCCACTGAAGCTTTCTTT	CASSSGTGGGPTEAFF
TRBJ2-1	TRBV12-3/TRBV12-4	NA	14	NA	TGTGCCAGCAGTTTTGGCCAGATCTACAATGAGCAGTTCTTC	CASSFGQIYNEQFF
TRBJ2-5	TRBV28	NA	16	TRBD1	TGTGCCAGCAGGGTGCGGACAGGGGGCGTTTGGGAGACCCAGTACTTC	CASRVRTGGVWETQYF
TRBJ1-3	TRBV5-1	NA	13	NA	TGCGCCAGCGGCGCGGCCCCTGGAAACACCATATATTTT	CASGAAPGNTIYF
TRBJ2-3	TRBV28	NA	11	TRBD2	TGTGCCAGCAGTTTAGGGACTAAGCAGTATTTT	CASSLGTKQYF
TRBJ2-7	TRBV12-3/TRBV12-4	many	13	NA	TGTGCCAGCAGTTTTTACAACTCCTACGAGCAGTACTTC	CASSFYNSYEQYF
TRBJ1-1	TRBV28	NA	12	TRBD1	TGTGCCAGCAGTGGGACAGGTCGCGAAGCTTTCTTT	CASSGTGREAFF
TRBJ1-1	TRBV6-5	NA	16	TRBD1	TGTGCCAGCAGTTACCCCGGGACAGGGGGTAACACTGAAGCTTTCTTT	CASSYPGTGGNTEAFF
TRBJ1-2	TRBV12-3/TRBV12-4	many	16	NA	TGTGCCAGCACTCCTTCCGGGACACTAGCTAACTATGGCTACACCTTC	CASTPSGTLANYGYTF
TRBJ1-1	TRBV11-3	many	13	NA	TGTGCCAGCCTGGGGGAGCAAGCGGCTGAAGCTTTCTTT	CASLGEQAAEAFF
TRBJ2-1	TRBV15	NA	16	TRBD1	TGTGCCACCAGCAGAGGTCCGCAGGGGGCGAGGAGTGAGCAGTTCTTC	CATSRGPQGARSEQFF
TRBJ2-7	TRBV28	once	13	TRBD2	TGTGCCAGCAGTTATGGACTAGCGGAAGAGCAGTACTTC	CASSYGLAEEQYF
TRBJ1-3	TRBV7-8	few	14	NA	TGTGCCAGCAGCTTATTCACCTCTGGAAACACCATATATTTT	CASSLFTSGNTIYF
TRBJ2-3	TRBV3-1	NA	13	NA	TGTACCAGCAGCCAAGATGTGGCCCGTACGCAGTATTTT	CTSSQDVARTQYF
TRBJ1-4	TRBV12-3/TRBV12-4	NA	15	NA	TGTGCCAGCAGCATAACCGGGACTGTAACTGAAAAACTGTTTTTT	CASSITGTVTEKLFF
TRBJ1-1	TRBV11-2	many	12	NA	TGTGCCAGCAGCTTTCGGAACACTGAAGCTTTCTTT	CASSFRNTEAFF
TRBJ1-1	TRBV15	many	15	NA	TGTGCCACCAGCAGAGGTTTGGCGGAGAACACTGAAGCTTTCTTT	CATSRGLAENTEAFF
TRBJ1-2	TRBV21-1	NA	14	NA	TGTGCCAGCAACGGGACAGAGGTTAACTATGGCTACACCTTC	CASNGTEVNYGYTF
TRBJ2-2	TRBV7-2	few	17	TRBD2	TGTGCCAGCAGCTCCACGACTAGCGGGAGGATGGTGGGGGAGCTGTTTTTT	CASSSTTSGRMVGELFF
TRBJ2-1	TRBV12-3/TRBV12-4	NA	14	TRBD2	TGTGCCAGCAGACCGGGACTAGGGAACAATGAGCAGTTCTTC	CASRPGLGNNEQFF
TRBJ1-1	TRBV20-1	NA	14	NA	TGCAGTGCTAGAGATCCCAACAGGTACACTGAAGCTTTCTTT	CSARDPNRYTEAFF
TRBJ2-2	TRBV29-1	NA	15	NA	TGCAGCGTTGGAAAGGACACCTCGAGCACCGGGGAGCTGTTTTTT	CSVGKDTSSTGELFF
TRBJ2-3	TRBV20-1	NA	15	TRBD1	TGCTGTGCTAGACCGGACAGGGGGAGGGCAGATACGCAGTATTTT	CCARPDRGRADTQYF
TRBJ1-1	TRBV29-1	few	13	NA	TGCAGCGTTGAAGAAGGGGATTACACTGAAGCTTTCTTT	CSVEEGDYTEAFF
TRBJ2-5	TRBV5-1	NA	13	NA	TGCGCCAGCAGCTACGACATTTGGGAGACCCAGTACTTC	CASSYDIWETQYF
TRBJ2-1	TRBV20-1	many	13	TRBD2	TGCAGTGCAGGGACTAGCCGGGACAATGAGCAGTTCTTC	CSAGTSRDNEQFF
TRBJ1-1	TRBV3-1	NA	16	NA	TGTGCCAGCAGCCAAGACAGACAACTCATGAACACTGAAGCTTTCTTT	CASSQDRQLMNTEAFF
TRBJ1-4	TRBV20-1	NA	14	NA	TGCAGTGCGGATCCGGGACCCGCGCTTGGAAAACTGTTTTTT	CSADPGPALGKLFF
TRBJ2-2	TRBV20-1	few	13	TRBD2	TGCAGTGCTTGGACTAGCGGCACCGGGGAGCTGTTTTTT	CSAWTSGTGELFF
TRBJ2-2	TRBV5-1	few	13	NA	TGCGCCAGCAGGAATCCCTTGGGCGGGGAGCTGTTTTTT	CASRNPLGGELFF
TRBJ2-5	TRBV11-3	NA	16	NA	TGTGCCAGCAGCTTAGCCCCTGCGGGGCTGGAAGAGACCCAGTACTTC	CASSLAPAGLEETQYF
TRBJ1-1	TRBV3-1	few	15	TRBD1	TGTGCCAGCAGCCAAGATTCGACAGGGAGTACTGAAGCTTTCTTT	CASSQDSTGSTEAFF
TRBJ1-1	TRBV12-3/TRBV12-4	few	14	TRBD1	TGTGCCAGCACCCCGGGACAGGGACTAGTGGAAGCTTTCTTT	CASTPGQGLVEAFF